This TCR beta chain was captured in a study of radiation and T cells in renal cell carcinoma. Time point noted: blood 4 weeks post-SBRT, at nephrectomy. Regarding treatment: 15 Gy SBRT to primary tumor, nephrectomy 4 weeks later. Nephrectomy followed 15 Gy stereotactic body radiation by 4 weeks. After SBRT, blood was collected at 2 and 4 weeks, plus baseline. The tumor was a clear cell renal cell carcinoma. The study, taken as a whole, reports: In blood, top tumor clones expanded by 2 weeks, shrinking by 4.

Here immunoSEQ multiplex PCR was the method, and the copy in TCRdb shows in-frame clones only, minus some. The sample holds around 180,000 clones, about nine tenths seen once. On this clone itself: Its antigen is still unknown.

Germline assignment: CDR1 SGHRS and CDR2 YFSETQ. Trimming removed 0 bases at V and 7 bases at J, with 11 bases between. This CDR3 comprises 14 residues. This TCR was sampled from a woman aged 45-60 years with renal cell carcinoma. Sample: blood, taken from a patient whose treatment included radiotherapy and nephrectomy. The V and J genes are TRBV5-1 and TRBJ1-5, with a possible D match to TRBD1 (6 bases). The CDR3 loop is CASSLDGQKQPQHF. CDR3 DNA: TGCGCCAGCAGCTTGGATGGACAGAAACAGCCCCAGCATTTT.